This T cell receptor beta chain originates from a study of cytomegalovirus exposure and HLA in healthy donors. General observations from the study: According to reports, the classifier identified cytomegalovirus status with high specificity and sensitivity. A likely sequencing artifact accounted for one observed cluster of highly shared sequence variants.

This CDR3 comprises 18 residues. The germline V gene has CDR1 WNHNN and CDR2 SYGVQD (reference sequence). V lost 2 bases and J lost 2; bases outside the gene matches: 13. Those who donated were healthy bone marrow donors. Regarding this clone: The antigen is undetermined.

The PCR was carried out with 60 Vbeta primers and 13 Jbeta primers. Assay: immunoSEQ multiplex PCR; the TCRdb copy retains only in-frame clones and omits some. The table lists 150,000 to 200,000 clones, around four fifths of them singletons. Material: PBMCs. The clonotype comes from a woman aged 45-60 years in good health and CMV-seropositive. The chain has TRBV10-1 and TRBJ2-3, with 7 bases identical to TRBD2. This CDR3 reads CASSEKSGDKNLTDTQYF. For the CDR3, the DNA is TGCGCCAGCAGTGAGAAGAGCGGGGATAAAAACCTCACAGATACGCAGTATTTT.